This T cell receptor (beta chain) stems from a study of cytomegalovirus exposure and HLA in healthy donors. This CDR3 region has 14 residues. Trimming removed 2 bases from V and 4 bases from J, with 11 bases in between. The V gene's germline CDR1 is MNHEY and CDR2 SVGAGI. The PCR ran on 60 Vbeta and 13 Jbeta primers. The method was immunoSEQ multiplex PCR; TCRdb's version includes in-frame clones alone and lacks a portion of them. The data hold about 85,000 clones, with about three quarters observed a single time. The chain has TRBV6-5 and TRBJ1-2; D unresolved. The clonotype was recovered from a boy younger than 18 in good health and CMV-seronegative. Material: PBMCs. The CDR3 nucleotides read TGTGCCAGCAGTTACGAGGGCAGCAGCTATGGCTACACCTTC. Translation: CASSYEGSSYGYTF.